This T cell receptor beta chain stems from a study of siplizumab effects on memory and regulatory T cells. Findings and limits, study-wide: Contribution to the alloresponse seemed major for naive T cells, which also seemed more diverse than memory cells.

There are 13 residues in the CDR3. Per the germline V gene, CDR1 is SGHKS and CDR2 is YYEKEE (reference sequence). V was clipped by 4 bases and J by 3 bases; unmatched bases: 2. With respect to this clone: The target antigen is unknown.

Some clones are missing from TCRdb's copy, which holds only in-frame ones; the method was immunoSEQ multiplex PCR. This sample has about 91,000 clones, with roughly 93% found just once. The V and J genes are TRBV5-5 and TRBJ1-1; 8 positions agree with TRBD1. This sequence originates from a human donor in good health. Sequences were obtained from CD8+ T cells sorted from blood. The CDR3 DNA follows: TGTGCCAGCAGCCGGACAGGGTACACTGAAGCTTTCTTT. This sequence encodes CASSRTGYTEAFF.